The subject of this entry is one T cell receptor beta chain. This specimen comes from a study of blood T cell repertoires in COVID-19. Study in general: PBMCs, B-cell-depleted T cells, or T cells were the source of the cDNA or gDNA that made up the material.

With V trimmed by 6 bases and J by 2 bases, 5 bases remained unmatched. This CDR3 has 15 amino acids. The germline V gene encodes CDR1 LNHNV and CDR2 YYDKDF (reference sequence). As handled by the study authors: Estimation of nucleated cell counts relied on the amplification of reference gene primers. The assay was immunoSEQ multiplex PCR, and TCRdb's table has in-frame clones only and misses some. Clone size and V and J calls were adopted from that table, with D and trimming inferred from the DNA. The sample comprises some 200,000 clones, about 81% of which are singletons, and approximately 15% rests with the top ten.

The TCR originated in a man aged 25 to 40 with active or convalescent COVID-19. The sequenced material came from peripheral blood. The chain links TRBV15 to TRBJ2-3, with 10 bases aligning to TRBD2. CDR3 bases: TGTGCCACCAGACGGACTAGCGGACACACAGATACGCAGTATTTT. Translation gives CATRRTSGHTDTQYF.